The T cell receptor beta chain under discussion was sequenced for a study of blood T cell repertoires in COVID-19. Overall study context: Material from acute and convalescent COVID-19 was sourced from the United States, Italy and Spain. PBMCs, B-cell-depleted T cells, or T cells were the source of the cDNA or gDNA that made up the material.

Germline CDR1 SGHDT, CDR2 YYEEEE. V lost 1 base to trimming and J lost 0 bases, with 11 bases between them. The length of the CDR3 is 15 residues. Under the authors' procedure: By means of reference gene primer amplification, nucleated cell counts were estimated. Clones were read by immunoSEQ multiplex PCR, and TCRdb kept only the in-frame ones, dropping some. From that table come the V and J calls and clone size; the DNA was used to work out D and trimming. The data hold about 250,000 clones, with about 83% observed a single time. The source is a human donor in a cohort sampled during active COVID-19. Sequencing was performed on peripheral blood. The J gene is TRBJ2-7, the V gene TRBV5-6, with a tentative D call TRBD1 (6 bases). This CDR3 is CASSLTQGYSYEQYF. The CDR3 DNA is TGTGCCAGCAGCTTGACACAGGGATACTCCTACGAGCAGTACTTC.